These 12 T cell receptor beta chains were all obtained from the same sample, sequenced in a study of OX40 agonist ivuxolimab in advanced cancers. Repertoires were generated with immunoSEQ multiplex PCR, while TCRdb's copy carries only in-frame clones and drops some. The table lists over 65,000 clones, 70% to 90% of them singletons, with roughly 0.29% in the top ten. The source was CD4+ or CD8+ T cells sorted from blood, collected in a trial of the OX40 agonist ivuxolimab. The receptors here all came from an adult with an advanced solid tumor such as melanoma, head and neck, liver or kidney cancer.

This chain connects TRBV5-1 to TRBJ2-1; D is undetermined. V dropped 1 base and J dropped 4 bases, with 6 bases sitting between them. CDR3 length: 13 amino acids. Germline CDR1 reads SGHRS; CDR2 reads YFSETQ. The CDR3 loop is CASSLTWYNEQFF. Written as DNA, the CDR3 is TGCGCCAGCAGCTTGACCTGGTACAATGAGCAGTTCTTC.

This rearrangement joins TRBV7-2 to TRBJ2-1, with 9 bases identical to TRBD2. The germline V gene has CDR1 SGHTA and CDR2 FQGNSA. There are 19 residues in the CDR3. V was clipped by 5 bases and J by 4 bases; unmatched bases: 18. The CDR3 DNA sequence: TGTGCCAGCAGCCCAACGTTAGCGGGAGATAACTTCAGGTACAATGAGCAGTTCTTC. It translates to CASSPTLAGDNFRYNEQFF.

DNA of the CDR3: TGTGCCACCAGCAAGGGACTAGCGGCCACCGGGGAGCTGTTTTTT. Its translation: CATSKGLAATGELFF. V usage is TRBV15 and J usage is TRBJ2-2; 11 bases are a match to TRBD2. The CDR3 consists of 15 residues. CDR1 and CDR2 from the germline V gene are LNHNV and YYDKDF (reference sequence). The V gene end was trimmed by 4 bases and the J gene end by 4 bases; junction bases not matched to a gene: 2.

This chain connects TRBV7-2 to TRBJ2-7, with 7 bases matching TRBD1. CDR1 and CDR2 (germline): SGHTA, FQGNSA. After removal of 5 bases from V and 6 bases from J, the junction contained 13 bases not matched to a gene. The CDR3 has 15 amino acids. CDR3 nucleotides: TGTGCCAGCAGCCCCGGCGGACAGGCGGTACGCGAGCAGTACTTC. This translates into CASSPGGQAVREQYF. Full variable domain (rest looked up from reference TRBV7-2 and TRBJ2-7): GAGVSQSPSNKVTEKGKDVELRCDPISGHTALYWYRQSLGQGLEFLIYFQGNSAPDKSGLPSDRFSAERTGGSVSTLTIQRTQQEDSAVYLCASSPGGQAVREQYFGPGTRLTVT.

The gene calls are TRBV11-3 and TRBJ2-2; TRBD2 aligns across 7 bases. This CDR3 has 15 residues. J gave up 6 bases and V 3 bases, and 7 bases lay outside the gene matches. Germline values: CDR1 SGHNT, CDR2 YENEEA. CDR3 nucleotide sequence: TGTGCCAGCAGCTTTAAGCGGGAAAATCCCGGGGAGCTGTTTTTT. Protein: CASSFKRENPGELFF. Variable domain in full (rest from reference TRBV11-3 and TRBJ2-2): EAGVVQSPRYKIIEKKQPVAFWCNPISGHNTLYWYLQNLGQGPELLIRYENEEAVDDSQLPKDRFSAERLKGVDSTLKIQPAELGDSAVYLCASSFKRENPGELFFGEGSRLTVL.

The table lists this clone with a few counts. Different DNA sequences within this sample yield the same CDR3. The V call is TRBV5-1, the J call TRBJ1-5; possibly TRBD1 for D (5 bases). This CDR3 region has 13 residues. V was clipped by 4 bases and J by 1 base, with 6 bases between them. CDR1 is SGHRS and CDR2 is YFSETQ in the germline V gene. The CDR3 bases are TGCGCCAGCAGCCGGGACAGCAATCAGCCCCAGCATTTT. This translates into CASSRDSNQPQHF.

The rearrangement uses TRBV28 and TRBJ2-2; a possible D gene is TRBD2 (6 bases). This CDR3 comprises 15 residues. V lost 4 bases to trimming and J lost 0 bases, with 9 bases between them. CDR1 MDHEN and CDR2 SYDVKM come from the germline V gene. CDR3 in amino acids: CASSSSSANTGELFF. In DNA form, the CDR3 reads TGTGCCAGCAGTTCTTCTAGCGCGAACACCGGGGAGCTGTTTTTT. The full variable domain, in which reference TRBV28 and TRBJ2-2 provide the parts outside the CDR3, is DVKVTQSSRYLVKRTGEKVFLECVQDMDHENMFWYRQDPGLGLRLIYFSYDVKMKEKGDIPEGYSVSREKKERFSLILESASTNQTSMYLCASSSSSANTGELFFGEGSRLTVL.

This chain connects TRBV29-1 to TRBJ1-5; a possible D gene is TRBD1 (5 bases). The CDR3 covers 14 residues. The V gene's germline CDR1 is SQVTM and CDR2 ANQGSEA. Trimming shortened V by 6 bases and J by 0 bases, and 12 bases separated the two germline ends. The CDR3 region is CSVSDTNSNQPQHF. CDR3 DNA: TGCAGCGTCTCGGACACAAATAGCAATCAGCCCCAGCATTTT.

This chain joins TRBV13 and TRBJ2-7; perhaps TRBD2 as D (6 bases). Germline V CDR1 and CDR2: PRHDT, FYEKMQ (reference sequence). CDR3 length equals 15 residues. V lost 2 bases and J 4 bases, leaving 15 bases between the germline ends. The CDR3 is CASSLRGTLIYEQYF. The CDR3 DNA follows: TGTGCCAGCAGCTTACGTGGGACTTTAATTTACGAGCAGTACTTC.

The chain's CDR3 is CASSQEFTLNTEAFF. In DNA form, the CDR3 reads TGCGCCAGCAGCCAAGAGTTCACCCTAAACACTGAAGCTTTCTTT. This chain joins TRBV4-3 and TRBJ1-1; D gene unclear. Germline lookup yields CDR1 LGHNA and CDR2 YSLEER. Trimming removed 0 bases from V and 2 bases from J, with 10 bases in between. This CDR3 is 15 amino acids long.

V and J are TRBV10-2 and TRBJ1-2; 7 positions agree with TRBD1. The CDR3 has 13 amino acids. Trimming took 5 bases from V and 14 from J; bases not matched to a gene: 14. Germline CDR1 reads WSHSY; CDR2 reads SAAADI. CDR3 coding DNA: TGCGCCAGCAGTCCAGGACAGGTGGCAAAGCGGACCTTC. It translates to CASSPGQVAKRTF.

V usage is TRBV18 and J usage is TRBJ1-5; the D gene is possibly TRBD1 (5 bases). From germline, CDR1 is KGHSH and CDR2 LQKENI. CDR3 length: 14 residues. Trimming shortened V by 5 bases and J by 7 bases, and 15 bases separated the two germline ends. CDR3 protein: CASSVTGSRQPQHF. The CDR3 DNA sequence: TGTGCCAGCTCAGTTACAGGTTCTCGGCAGCCCCAGCATTTT.